The clone carrying this T cell receptor beta chain appeared once. The antigen remains undetermined. Looked up from germline, CDR1 is PRHDT and CDR2 is FYEKMQ (reference sequence). Trimming stripped 2 bases from V and 1 base from J, with 26 bases between. The CDR3 totals 21 residues. Use of 60 Vbeta and 13 Jbeta primers characterized the PCR. Some clones are missing from TCRdb's copy, which holds only in-frame ones; the method was immunoSEQ multiplex PCR. The top ten clones hold roughly 4.5% of a sample with approximately 60,000 clones, roughly 84% of them seen once. These data belong to a study of cytomegalovirus exposure and HLA in healthy donors. Regarding the study as a whole: In vitro experiments confirmed that three CMV-associated chains were specific for CMV antigens. When a later analysis compared HLA-associated TCR beta chains with equally common others, the HLA-associated chains turned out to be more clonally expanded and to have lower generation probabilities.

Donors showed nominal health when sampled, although they likely had unrecorded immune exposures. The material sequenced was PBMCs. The chain combines TRBV13 with TRBJ2-2, with D perhaps matching TRBD1 (6 bases). The source of this sequence is a man aged 30-40 years in good health and CMV-seronegative. In nucleotides, the CDR3 is TGTGCCAGCAGCTTATCCAGTTGGGGCAGGGGACCCCCGAAGAACACCGGGGAGCTGTTTTTT. Protein product: CASSLSSWGRGPPKNTGELFF.